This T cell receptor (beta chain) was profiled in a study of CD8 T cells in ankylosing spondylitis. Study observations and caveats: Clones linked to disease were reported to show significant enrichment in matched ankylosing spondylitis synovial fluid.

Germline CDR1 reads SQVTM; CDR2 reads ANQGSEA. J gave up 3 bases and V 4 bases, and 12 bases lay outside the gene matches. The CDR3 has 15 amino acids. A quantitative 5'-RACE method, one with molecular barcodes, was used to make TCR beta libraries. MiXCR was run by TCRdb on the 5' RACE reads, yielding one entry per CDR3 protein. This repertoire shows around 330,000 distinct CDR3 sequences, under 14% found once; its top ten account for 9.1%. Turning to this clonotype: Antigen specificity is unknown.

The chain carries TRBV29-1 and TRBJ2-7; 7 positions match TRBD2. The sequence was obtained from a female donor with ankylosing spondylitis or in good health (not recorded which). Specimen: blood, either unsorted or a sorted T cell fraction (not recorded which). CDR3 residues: CSVAVRAGANYEQYF. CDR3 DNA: TGCAGCGTTGCCGTGAGGGCGGGAGCCAACTACGAGCAGTACTTC.